One and the same sample provided the 21 T cell receptor beta chains below, sequenced in a study of cytomegalovirus exposure and HLA in healthy donors. 60 Vbeta and 13 Jbeta primers were used in PCR. Assay used: immunoSEQ multiplex PCR; TCRdb lists only in-frame clones, some missing. The table records 150,000 to 200,000 clones, 80% to 90% of them present only once. The material sequenced was PBMCs. Receptors originate from a man aged 18 to 29 in good health and CMV-seropositive.

This rearrangement joins TRBV6-5 to TRBJ2-7; no definite D call. This CDR3 is 15 amino acids long. Trimming took off 0 bases at V and 2 bases at J, with 11 bases between the two ends. Germline CDR1 reads MNHEY; CDR2 reads SVGAGI. CDR3 coding DNA: TGTGCCAGCAGTTACTCGGTCAGAGGTGCCTACGAGCAGTACTTC. Its translation is CASSYSVRGAYEQYF.

This clone was seen only a few times. The chain uses TRBV6-1 and TRBJ1-5; TRBD1 is a possible D gene (6 bases). CDR1 is MNHNS and CDR2 is SASEGT in the germline V gene. The CDR3 covers 14 residues. Trimming cost V 6 bases and J 0 bases, with 9 bases left between them. CDR3 in amino acids: CASRPGVSNQPQHF. CDR3 coding DNA: TGTGCCAGCAGACCAGGGGTTAGCAATCAGCCCCAGCATTTT.

The chain carries TRBV4-3 and TRBJ1-2; D is undetermined. Germline loops: CDR1 LGHNA, CDR2 YSLEER. The CDR3 runs 16 residues. V was pared by 0 bases and J by 4 bases, with 15 bases between. The CDR3 DNA sequence: TGCGCCAGCAGCCAAGATTCGTTCCGGGATGTCTATGGCTACACCTTC. It codes for CASSQDSFRDVYGYTF.

The chain joins TRBV19 to TRBJ2-1; no firm D call. The CDR3 has 13 residues. Trimming pared 4 bases from V and 3 bases from J, leaving 7 bases between. Germline values: CDR1 LNHDA, CDR2 SQIVND (reference sequence). The CDR3 nucleotides are TGTGCCAGTAGTAAGACAAGCTACAATGAGCAGTTCTTC. It is translated as CASSKTSYNEQFF.

The chain carries TRBV28 and TRBJ2-2; D is possibly TRBD1 (5 bases). The CDR3 extends over 13 amino acids. V lost 7 bases and J 6 bases, leaving 12 bases between the germline ends. Germline lookup yields CDR1 MDHEN and CDR2 SYDVKM. The chain's CDR3 is CASTTGAPGELFF. In nucleotides, the CDR3 is TGTGCCAGCACCACAGGTGCCCCCGGGGAGCTGTTTTTT. Supplemented by reference TRBV28 and TRBJ2-2, the full variable domain reads DVKVTQSSRYLVKRTGEKVFLECVQDMDHENMFWYRQDPGLGLRLIYFSYDVKMKEKGDIPEGYSVSREKKERFSLILESASTNQTSMYLCASTTGAPGELFFGEGSRLTVL.

This chain links TRBV5-1 with TRBJ1-2, with D maybe TRBD1 (5 bases). Germline V gives CDR1 SGHRS, CDR2 YFSETQ. Trimming cost V 4 bases and J 8 bases, with 18 bases left between them. The CDR3 runs 14 residues. The CDR3 reads CASSPERGTDGYTF. The CDR3 DNA reads TGCGCCAGCAGCCCCGAAAGAGGGACTGACGGCTACACCTTC.

The rearrangement uses TRBV6-6 and TRBJ2-7; TRBD1 might be the D (6 bases). V was clipped by 5 bases and J by 3 bases, with 8 bases between them. Germline V lookup: CDR1 MNHNY, CDR2 SVGAGI (reference sequence). The CDR3 sequence is 12 residues long. CDR3: CASSLDSYEQYF. CDR3 DNA: TGTGCCAGCAGTCTGGACAGCTACGAGCAGTACTTC.

J is TRBJ2-2 and V is TRBV25-1; D unclear. CDR1 MGHDK and CDR2 SYGVNS come from the germline V gene. The ends were cut back, 4 bases at V and 5 bases at J, with 5 bases in the middle. This CDR3 is 12 amino acids long. The CDR3 DNA is TGTGCCAGCAGTGCAGTAACCGGGGAGCTGTTTTTT. It translates to CASSAVTGELFF. The whole variable domain, remainder taken from reference TRBV25-1 and TRBJ2-2, is EADIYQTPRYLVIGTGKKITLECSQTMGHDKMYWYQQDPGMELHLIHYSYGVNSTEKGDLSSESTVSRIRTEHFPLTLESARPSHTSQYLCASSAVTGELFFGEGSRLTVL.

V usage is TRBV27 and J usage is TRBJ2-2; unclear D gene. V was trimmed by 3 bases and J by 3 bases, leaving 11 bases between them. The CDR3 runs to 15 residues. Germline loops: CDR1 MNHEY, CDR2 SMNVEV (reference sequence). The CDR3 DNA reads TGTGCCAGCAGTTTCATCGGTGAGGACACCGGGGAGCTGTTTTTT. It specifies CASSFIGEDTGELFF.

The chain carries TRBV5-4 and TRBJ1-4; unclear D gene. V was cut by 0 bases and J by 6 bases, with 6 bases left in between. The CDR3 covers 13 residues. Germline loops: CDR1 SGHNT, CDR2 YYREEE (reference sequence). The CDR3 nucleotides are TGTGCCAGCAGCTTGGGGCAAGATGAAAAACTGTTTTTT. Its protein product is CASSLGQDEKLFF. The variable domain in full, with the rest retrieved from reference TRBV5-4 and TRBJ1-4, is ETGVTQSPTHLIKTRGQQVTLRCSSQSGHNTVSWYQQALGQGPQFIFQYYREEENGRGNFPPRFSGLQFPNYSSELNVNALELDDSALYLCASSLGQDEKLFFGSGTQLSVL.

The CDR3 bases are TGTGCCAGCACAGGGGACCTGAACACTGAAGCTTTCTTT. This translates into CASTGDLNTEAFF. V and J are TRBV6-5 and TRBJ1-1, with D perhaps TRBD1 (6 bases). The germline V gene encodes CDR1 MNHEY and CDR2 SVGAGI. V was shortened by 7 bases and J by 0 bases, with 9 bases between the two germline ends. This CDR3 has 13 amino acids.

CDR3: CASDPGASGGGEQFF. The CDR3 nucleotides read TGTGCTAGTGACCCCGGGGCTAGCGGGGGGGGTGAGCAGTTCTTC. This chain links TRBV12-5 with TRBJ2-1; 12 bases fit TRBD2. This CDR3 has 15 residues. Per the germline V gene, CDR1 is LGHNT and CDR2 is FRNRAP. With 7 bases clipped from V and 9 bases from J, the junction kept 10 bases outside the gene matches.

This chain uses TRBV5-6 with TRBJ1-3; 8 nucleotides match TRBD1. The germline V gene has CDR1 SGHDT and CDR2 YYEEEE. The CDR3 runs 17 residues. J was trimmed by 4 bases and V by 3 bases; bases with no gene match: 12. The CDR3 DNA follows: TGTGCCAGCAGCTCGGGCCGGGACAGGTACTCCGGAAACACCATATATTTT. Protein product: CASSSGRDRYSGNTIYF.

The genes are TRBV4-1 and TRBJ2-7; 9 bases match TRBD1. Germline-derived CDR1 and CDR2 are MGHRA and YSYEKL. Trimming cost V 3 bases and J 4 bases; bases outside gene matches: 10. CDR3 length: 16 amino acids. CDR3 loop: CASSHPPGQGDYEQYF. CDR3 DNA sequence: TGCGCCAGCAGCCACCCCCCGGGACAGGGAGATTACGAGCAGTACTTC.

The chain is built from TRBV6-5 and TRBJ1-2; 7 bases agree with TRBD1. CDR3 length: 13 amino acids. V was pared by 4 bases and J by 9 bases, with 8 bases of the junction left unmatched. Germline loops: CDR1 MNHEY, CDR2 SVGAGI. The CDR3 sequence is CASSFDRDSSYTF. The CDR3 region has the DNA TGTGCCAGCAGTTTCGACAGGGACTCCAGCTACACCTTC.

The CDR3 is CASSIDGQGFYEQYF. The CDR3 DNA sequence: TGTGCCAGTAGTATAGATGGGCAGGGGTTCTACGAGCAGTACTTC. The chain has TRBV19 and TRBJ2-7, with D perhaps TRBD1 (6 bases). Germline V gives CDR1 LNHDA, CDR2 SQIVND (reference sequence). This CDR3 contains 15 residues. V was shortened by 0 bases and J by 3 bases, with 12 bases between the two germline ends.

The rearrangement uses TRBV5-1 and TRBJ2-5; 9 positions match TRBD2. V trimming: 5 bases; J trimming: 3 bases; junction bases outside the gene matches: 5. Germline V lookup: CDR1 SGHRS, CDR2 YFSETQ. CDR3 size: 14 residues. This chain's CDR3 is CASSPLAGKETQYF. The CDR3 nucleotides read TGCGCCAGCAGTCCTCTAGCGGGGAAAGAGACCCAGTACTTC.

This chain uses TRBV2 with TRBJ2-7, with 11 bases that match TRBD1. The ends lost 8 bases at V and 6 bases at J; junction bases unmatched: 9. This CDR3 is built from 14 residues. Per germline, CDR1 SNHLY and CDR2 FYNNEI. CDR3 sequence (DNA): TGTGCCAGCCTAACGGGACAGGGGGTCTCCGAGCAGTACTTC. Its protein is CASLTGQGVSEQYF.

The V and J genes are TRBV15 and TRBJ2-7; D is unresolved. Between the trimmed V and J ends, which lost 3 bases and 3 bases, there was a span of 15 bases. The CDR3 covers 15 residues. The germline CDR1 and CDR2 sequences are LNHNV and YYDKDF (reference sequence). The DNA for the CDR3 is TGTGCCACCAGCAGGGTGGGCAGACCTAACTACGAGCAGTACTTC. It is translated as CATSRVGRPNYEQYF. Complete variable domain (other parts from reference TRBV15 and TRBJ2-7): DAMVIQNPRYQVTQFGKPVTLSCSQTLNHNVMYWYQQKSSQAPKLLFHYYDKDFNNEADTPDNFQSRRPNTSFCFLDIRSPGLGDTAMYLCATSRVGRPNYEQYFGPGTRLTVT.

The chain links TRBV4-3 to TRBJ2-1; 9 bases map to TRBD1. Germline V CDR1 and CDR2: LGHNA, YSLEER. J was trimmed by 0 bases and V by 4 bases; bases with no gene match: 19. The CDR3 is made up of 21 amino acids. CDR3 in amino acids: CASSPDQAGTGPLNSYNEQFF. CDR3 coding DNA: TGCGCCAGCAGCCCAGACCAAGCCGGGACAGGGCCCTTAAACTCCTACAATGAGCAGTTCTTC.

The chain carries TRBV7-2 and TRBJ1-3; no clear D gene. This CDR3 spans 15 amino acids. Germline values: CDR1 SGHTA, CDR2 FQGNSA. With 5 bases removed from V and 3 bases from J, the gap between germline ends came to 14 bases. The CDR3 DNA follows: TGTGCCAGCAGCCCACAAGACTTCGGTGGAAACACCATATATTTT. Protein: CASSPQDFGGNTIYF.